Presented here are 28 T cell receptor beta chains from one specimen sequenced in a study of identical twins. Using its own MiXCR run on the 5' RACE reads, TCRdb lists one record per CDR3 protein. The sample carries 200,000 to 300,000 distinct CDR3 sequences, roughly a tenth recorded once. The sequenced material came from memory T cells sorted from blood. These receptors were taken from a man in his fifties in good health.

This clonotype has more than one count but fewer than ten. The J gene is TRBJ1-4, the V gene TRBV20-1, with D maybe TRBD1 (5 bases). Trimming took 1 base from V and 7 from J, leaving 10 bases between them. Germline values: CDR1 DFQATT, CDR2 SNEGSKA (reference sequence). CDR3 size: 13 residues. This CDR3 reads CSARAAGSEKLFF. CDR3 nucleotides: TGCAGTGCTAGAGCGGCAGGGAGTGAAAAACTGTTTTTT.

This clonotype was detected ten times or more. The chain joins TRBV29-1 to TRBJ2-2; 8 bases are shared with TRBD2. There are 15 residues in the CDR3. V was pared by 7 bases and J by 5 bases, with 12 bases of the junction left unmatched. Germline CDR1 and CDR2: SQVTM and ANQGSEA. CDR3 in amino acids: CSAIRGTSWTGELFF. CDR3 coding DNA: TGCAGCGCAATACGTGGGACTAGTTGGACCGGGGAGCTGTTTTTT.

The chain employs TRBV10-1 and TRBJ2-1, with unresolved D. Trimming removed 2 bases from V and 4 bases from J, with 6 bases in between. The CDR3 extends over 13 amino acids. CDR1 and CDR2 (germline): WNHNN, SYGVQD (reference sequence). The CDR3 nucleotides are TGCGCCAGCAGTGAGAACTCTTACAATGAGCAGTTCTTC. Its translation is CASSENSYNEQFF.

This clonotype occurred a few times. The V and J genes are TRBV7-8 and TRBJ2-2; TRBD2 aligns across 7 bases. The CDR3 is 14 amino acids. J gave up 6 bases and V 1 base, and 2 bases lay outside the gene matches. Germline V gene lookup returns CDR1 SGHVS and CDR2 FQNEAQ. The DNA of the CDR3 is TGTGCCAGCAGCTTAGTTCGGGAGGCCGGGGAGCTGTTTTTT. Amino acids: CASSLVREAGELFF.

This clonotype was counted only a few times. V and J are TRBV18 and TRBJ1-2; D gene unclear. Trimming took off 2 bases at V and 0 bases at J, with 4 bases between the two ends. Germline CDR1 reads KGHSH; CDR2 reads LQKENI. This CDR3 has 13 residues. CDR3 DNA sequence: TGTGCCAGCTCACCAAGGACTAACTATGGCTACACCTTC. It yields the protein CASSPRTNYGYTF.

In this sample, this clonotype turned up a few times. V and J are TRBV6-1 and TRBJ2-7; 9 bases line up with TRBD2. CDR1 and CDR2 (germline): MNHNS, SASEGT. The CDR3 sequence is 17 residues long. Trimming at V came to 6 bases and at J to 4 bases, leaving 16 bases not matched to a gene. CDR3 residues: CASSKGRKTSGPYEQYF. CDR3 DNA sequence: TGTGCCAGCAGCAAAGGCCGCAAGACTAGCGGACCTTACGAGCAGTACTTC.

The chain uses TRBV28 and TRBJ2-7, with 7 bases identical to TRBD2. Unmatched junction bases numbered 5, after V lost 6 bases and J lost 6 bases. CDR3 length equals 12 residues. CDR1 and CDR2 from the germline V gene are MDHEN and SYDVKM. The CDR3 spells CASRFGEGEQYF. The DNA of the CDR3 is TGTGCCAGCAGGTTCGGGGAGGGCGAGCAGTACTTC.

This chain links TRBV24-1 with TRBJ2-1; possible D gene TRBD2, 5 bases. Germline V lookup: CDR1 KGHDR, CDR2 SFDVKD. The CDR3 is made up of 13 amino acids. The V gene lost 1 base and the J gene lost 9 bases, with 9 bases spanning the gap. As DNA, the CDR3 is TGTGCCACCAGTGATTTAGGTGGAGGTGAGCAGTTCTTC. Amino acid sequence: CATSDLGGGEQFF.

This chain links TRBV3-1 with TRBJ2-5, with a tentative D call TRBD2 (6 bases). Germline CDR1 is LGHDT and CDR2 is YNNKEL (reference sequence). V lost 6 bases to trimming and J lost 2 bases, with 10 bases between them. This CDR3 is built from 13 residues. CDR3 loop: CASRAGRQETQYF. DNA for the CDR3: TGTGCCAGCAGGGCCGGGAGACAAGAGACCCAGTACTTC.

This rearrangement joins TRBV5-1 to TRBJ2-7; 7 nucleotides match TRBD2. CDR1 is SGHRS and CDR2 is YFSETQ in the germline V gene. Trimming took 4 bases from V and 4 from J; bases not matched to a gene: 14. This CDR3 comprises 16 residues. The CDR3 coding sequence is TGCGCCAGCAGCCCCGGGGGGAGGGCTTCCGCTTACGAGCAGTACTTC. Protein: CASSPGGRASAYEQYF.

This clonotype came up many times. The V call is TRBV11-2, the J call TRBJ2-2; 7 nucleotides line up with TRBD2. The V segment lost 2 bases and the J segment 0 bases; nucleotides outside the gene matches: 9. CDR1 SGHAT and CDR2 FQNNGV come from the germline V gene. CDR3 length equals 18 residues. DNA of the CDR3: TGTGCCAGCAGCTTAAAATCGGCTAGCGGAGCGAACACCGGGGAGCTGTTTTTT. Protein product: CASSLKSASGANTGELFF. Drawing the rest from reference TRBV11-2 and TRBJ2-2, the complete variable domain is EAGVAQSPRYKIIEKRQSVAFWCNPISGHATLYWYQQILGQGPKLLIQFQNNGVVDDSQLPKDRFSAERLKGVDSTLKIQPAKLEDSAVYLCASSLKSASGANTGELFFGEGSRLTVL.

The chain is built from TRBV6-5 and TRBJ1-1, with unresolved D. Germline CDR1 and CDR2: MNHEY and SVGAGI. The germline V and J ends were trimmed by 0 bases and 7 bases, with 12 bases remaining between them. The CDR3 loop spans 14 amino acids. Here the CDR3 reads CASSYSGKGLEAFF. The CDR3, as DNA: TGTGCCAGCAGTTACTCCGGAAAGGGTCTTGAAGCTTTCTTT.

The chain joins TRBV11-2 to TRBJ2-3; 7 bases are shared with TRBD2. Germline V gene lookup returns CDR1 SGHAT and CDR2 FQNNGV. The CDR3 covers 15 residues. The V gene end was trimmed by 1 base and the J gene end by 5 bases; junction bases not matched to a gene: 6. The CDR3 bases are TGTGCCAGCAGCTTAGTTCTAGCGGTGGGAGATACGCAGTATTTT. This gives the protein CASSLVLAVGDTQYF.

This clonotype was picked up many times. The V and J genes are TRBV10-1 and TRBJ2-3, with TRBD1 matching over 8 bases. Unmatched junction bases numbered 2, after V lost 6 bases and J lost 3 bases. Germline CDR1 reads WNHNN; CDR2 reads SYGVQD (reference sequence). This CDR3 is 13 amino acids long. CDR3 residues: CASSRTGTDTQYF. CDR3 DNA: TGCGCCAGCAGCCGGACAGGGACAGATACGCAGTATTTT.

The rearrangement links TRBV12-3 or TRBV12-4 to TRBJ1-5, with TRBD1 matching 8 bases. V dropped 5 bases and J dropped 4; count of bases not matched to a gene: 7. CDR3 length: 15 residues. The CDR3 DNA is TGTGCCAGCAGTGAACAGGGGGGAAGGAATCAGCCCCAGCATTTT. The encoded protein is CASSEQGGRNQPQHF.

The rearrangement uses TRBV12-3 or TRBV12-4 and TRBJ2-3; tentatively, D is TRBD1 (7 bases). This CDR3 has 14 amino acids. V lost 7 bases, J lost 5 bases, and 16 bases lay in between. In nucleotides, the CDR3 is TGTGCCAGCACCCCCACAGGGGAGGAAGATACGCAGTATTTT. This encodes CASTPTGEEDTQYF.

This clonotype appeared many times. V gene TRBV14 combines with J gene TRBJ2-6, with no clear D. This CDR3 has 17 residues. CDR1 and CDR2 from the germline V gene are SGHDN and FVKESK. The germline V and J ends were trimmed by 1 base and 0 bases, with 10 bases remaining between them. The CDR3 DNA follows: TGTGCCAGCAGCCAAGGGAGCAGGTTCTCTGGGGCCAACGTCCTGACTTTC. It is translated as CASSQGSRFSGANVLTF.

The chain uses TRBV11-3 and TRBJ2-1; the match to TRBD1 covers 7 bases. The CDR3 totals 15 residues. Trimming took 3 bases from V and 8 from J; bases not matched to a gene: 10. Germline CDR1 reads SGHNT; CDR2 reads YENEEA. CDR3 coding DNA: TGTGCCAGCAGCTTGGAGGCAGGGGGTTGGGATGAGCAGTTCTTC. Protein: CASSLEAGGWDEQFF.

The genes are TRBV12-3 or TRBV12-4 and TRBJ1-1; D not certain. The CDR3 is 12 amino acids. V was shortened by 9 bases and J by 1 base, with 9 bases between the two germline ends. The CDR3 DNA reads as TGTGCCAGTTCGACACAGAACACTGAAGCTTTCTTT. Protein: CASSTQNTEAFF.

The chain carries TRBV29-1 and TRBJ1-5; the D gene is possibly TRBD1 (6 bases). CDR3 size: 13 residues. Germline CDR1 and CDR2: SQVTM and ANQGSEA. V was cut by 6 bases and J by 4 bases, with 13 bases left in between. This CDR3 is CSVRDNWNQPQHF. The CDR3 DNA is TGCAGCGTGAGGGACAATTGGAATCAGCCCCAGCATTTT.

This clonotype was counted many times. This sequence joins TRBV20-1 and TRBJ2-3, with unresolved D. This CDR3 comprises 13 residues. V shed 3 bases and J shed 3 bases, with 10 bases lying between them. Germline V gives CDR1 DFQATT, CDR2 SNEGSKA (reference sequence). Here the CDR3 reads CSARDPVTDTQYF. The CDR3 DNA sequence: TGCAGTGCTAGGGACCCTGTAACAGATACGCAGTATTTT.

In its sample, this clonotype was seen many times. The chain links TRBV6-1 to TRBJ1-1; a possible D gene is TRBD1 (5 bases). V lost 11 bases, J lost 1 base, and 14 bases lay in between. The CDR3 runs 13 residues. Germline loops: CDR1 MNHNS, CDR2 SASEGT. Here the CDR3 reads CASKARGNTEAFF. CDR3 nucleotide sequence: TGTGCCTCTAAGGCGAGGGGGAACACTGAAGCTTTCTTT.

This clonotype showed up just a few times. The chain joins TRBV3-1 to TRBJ2-7; perhaps TRBD2 as D (5 bases). V was pared by 6 bases and J by 1 base, with 13 bases between. CDR3 size: 14 residues. Germline values: CDR1 LGHDT, CDR2 YNNKEL (reference sequence). The CDR3 sequence is CASSPDSRSYEQYF. CDR3 bases: TGTGCCAGCAGTCCGGACTCCCGATCCTACGAGCAGTACTTC.

The chain is built from TRBV7-2 and TRBJ1-1, with 8 positions matching TRBD1. Germline V gives CDR1 SGHTA, CDR2 FQGNSA. After removal of 0 bases from V and 5 bases from J, the junction contained 5 bases not matched to a gene. CDR3 size: 15 residues. The CDR3 sequence: CASSLASRGRTEAFF. CDR3 DNA: TGTGCCAGCAGCTTAGCATCCAGGGGGCGGACTGAAGCTTTCTTT.

The table lists this clonotype with many counts. The chain combines TRBV5-1 with TRBJ2-4, with a weak D call TRBD1 (6 bases). From germline, CDR1 is SGHRS and CDR2 YFSETQ. The CDR3 has 13 residues. Between the trimmed V and J ends, which lost 1 base and 8 bases, there was a span of 10 bases. In DNA form, the CDR3 reads TGCGCCAGCAGCTTGATTTCAGGGGACATTCAGTACTTC. This translates into CASSLISGDIQYF.

The chain carries TRBV14 and TRBJ2-2, with D maybe TRBD1 (6 bases). The CDR3 consists of 16 residues. CDR1 and CDR2 (germline): SGHDN, FVKESK. V was trimmed by 0 bases and J by 5 bases, leaving 13 bases between them. The CDR3 DNA sequence: TGTGCCAGCAGCCAAGATGGGGGCCGTCTGACCGGGGAGCTGTTTTTT. Translated: CASSQDGGRLTGELFF.

This clonotype was found many times. The V call is TRBV12-3 or TRBV12-4, the J call TRBJ1-6; weak D call: TRBD1 (6 bases). The CDR3 totals 13 residues. Trimming took off 1 base at V and 10 bases at J, with 8 bases between the two ends. CDR3: CASSLGQASPLHF. CDR3 nucleotides: TGTGCCAGCAGTTTAGGACAGGCGTCACCCCTCCACTTT.

This clonotype has ten or more counts. This chain joins TRBV29-1 and TRBJ1-2; 8 nucleotides agree with TRBD1. The V and J ends lost 8 bases and 6 bases, in that order; junction bases with no gene match: 23. This CDR3 is built from 17 residues. The germline V gene has CDR1 SQVTM and CDR2 ANQGSEA. CDR3 residues: CSYRGTGDVLSHNGYTF. The CDR3 DNA sequence: TGCAGCTATCGCGGGACAGGCGACGTATTATCCCACAATGGCTACACCTTC. Drawing the rest from reference TRBV29-1 and TRBJ1-2, the complete variable domain is SAVISQKPSRDICQRGTSLTIQCQVDSQVTMMFWYRQQPGQSLTLIATANQGSEATYESGFVIDKFPISRPNLTFSTLTVSNMSPEDSSIYLCSYRGTGDVLSHNGYTFGSGTRLTVV.